This entry lists 9 T cell receptor beta chains sequenced from one sample in a study of T cell repertoires in cytomegalovirus infection (dated by TCRdb to between 2018 and 2020). Reads for this sample came from an Illumina HiSeq 1500. TCRdb's own reprocessing of the public reads used fastp at Q25 and MiXCR and kept productive beta chains. Identical CDR3 protein sequences are pooled into one entry, listed with their most common genes and DNA. The sample table shows hundreds of thousands of distinct CDR3 sequences, and about 24% are seen once. The ten largest clones capture 6.5% to 10% of the sample. The sample was CD8+ T cells from PBMCs. All receptors derive from a human donor in good health (CMV status not recorded). Some clones in this sample may be carry-over from other donors' samples.

V and J are TRBV4-2 and TRBJ1-2; maybe TRBD1 (6 bases). Germline values: CDR1 LGHNA, CDR2 YNFKEQ. V was cut by 0 bases and J by 5 bases, with 16 bases left in between. The CDR3 is made up of 16 amino acids. CDR3 sequence reads: CASSQEIPTGYYGYTF. CDR3 sequence (DNA): TGTGCCAGCAGCCAAGAAATCCCCACAGGGTATTATGGCTACACCTTC.

The V gene is TRBV7-9, the J gene TRBJ2-7; 8 bases agree with TRBD1. The CDR3 length is 15 residues. V gave up 4 bases and J gave up 2 bases; unmatched junction bases: 7. In germline, CDR1 is SEHNR, CDR2 FQNEAQ (reference sequence). The CDR3 loop is CASSSQLQGAYEQYF. The DNA for the CDR3 is TGTGCCAGCAGCTCTCAATTACAGGGGGCCTACGAGCAGTACTTC. The complete variable domain, with remaining parts taken from reference TRBV7-9 and TRBJ2-7, reads DTGVSQNPRHKITKRGQNVTFRCDPISEHNRLYWYRQTLGQGPEFLTYFQNEAQLEKSRLLSDRFSAERPKGSFSTLEIQRTEQGDSAMYLCASSSQLQGAYEQYFGPGTRLTVT.

This clonotype was seen more than once but under ten times. This chain connects TRBV28 to TRBJ2-3, with 10 positions matching TRBD1. This CDR3 region has 15 residues. The germline V gene has CDR1 MDHEN and CDR2 SYDVKM. V was pared by 5 bases and J by 5 bases, with 7 bases of the junction left unmatched. Here the CDR3 reads CASSHRQGALDTQYF. CDR3 in DNA: TGTGCCAGCAGTCACCGACAGGGGGCTTTAGATACGCAGTATTTT. The full variable domain, with the rest looked up from reference TRBV28 and TRBJ2-3, is DVKVTQSSRYLVKRTGEKVFLECVQDMDHENMFWYRQDPGLGLRLIYFSYDVKMKEKGDIPEGYSVSREKKERFSLILESASTNQTSMYLCASSHRQGALDTQYFGPGTRLTVL.

This clonotype appeared many times. The chain uses TRBV20-1 and TRBJ1-1; no clear D. Germline values: CDR1 DFQATT, CDR2 SNEGSKA (reference sequence). CDR3 length: 13 amino acids. V was trimmed by 3 bases and J by 2 bases, leaving 10 bases between them. As DNA, the CDR3 is TGCAGTGCTAGTGGGCCAGATAACACTGAAGCTTTCTTT. This translates into CSASGPDNTEAFF.

This clonotype was picked up a small number of times. The chain combines TRBV2 with TRBJ2-1, with TRBD2 as a possible D gene (5 bases). The V gene's germline CDR1 is SNHLY and CDR2 FYNNEI. The V and J ends lost 4 bases and 4 bases respectively, with 11 bases between them. This CDR3 comprises 14 residues. CDR3 amino acids: CASSVGVSYNEQFF. In DNA, the CDR3 is TGTGCCAGCAGTGTCGGGGTGTCTTACAATGAGCAGTTCTTC.

The CDR3 reads CASSVVGQENNEQFF. DNA for the CDR3: TGTGCCAGCAGCGTAGTCGGGCAGGAAAACAATGAGCAGTTCTTC. The chain couples TRBV9 to TRBJ2-1; D gene uncertain. The V end was cut by 0 bases, the J end by 5 bases, with 12 bases between. This CDR3 is 15 amino acids long. Per germline, CDR1 SGDLS and CDR2 YYNGEE.

The J gene is TRBJ2-7, the V gene TRBV28; 7 nucleotides align to TRBD1. Germline V gene sequence: CDR1 MDHEN, CDR2 SYDVKM. This CDR3 contains 15 residues. The J segment lost 7 bases and the V segment lost 4 bases, leaving 13 bases of the junction unmatched. The CDR3 here is CASSSTYRGPWEQYV. The CDR3 coding sequence is TGTGCCAGCAGTTCAACATACAGGGGCCCCTGGGAGCAGTACGTC.

The genes are TRBV28 and TRBJ2-1, with 7 nucleotides matching TRBD2. V lost 4 bases to trimming and J lost 8 bases; unmatched junction nucleotides: 11. CDR3 length: 15 amino acids. Germline CDR1 MDHEN, CDR2 SYDVKM. The CDR3 spells CASSSTSTSSDEQFF. CDR3 DNA sequence: TGTGCCAGCAGTTCCACTTCGACTAGCTCGGATGAGCAGTTCTTC. The full variable domain, with the rest looked up from reference TRBV28 and TRBJ2-1, is DVKVTQSSRYLVKRTGEKVFLECVQDMDHENMFWYRQDPGLGLRLIYFSYDVKMKEKGDIPEGYSVSREKKERFSLILESASTNQTSMYLCASSSTSTSSDEQFFGPGTRLTVL.

This clonotype was seen a handful of times. V and J are TRBV2 and TRBJ1-1; perhaps TRBD1 as D (6 bases). The germline V gene encodes CDR1 SNHLY and CDR2 FYNNEI. The ends were cut back, 8 bases at V and 3 bases at J, with 10 bases in the middle. This CDR3 has 12 residues. CDR3 sequence (DNA): TGTGCCAGCCTCGGGGGCTACACTGAAGCTTTCTTT. Translating it yields CASLGGYTEAFF.